These 31 T cell receptor beta chains were sequenced from one sample in a study of blood T cell repertoires in COVID-19. Some clones are missing from TCRdb's copy, which holds only in-frame ones; the method was immunoSEQ multiplex PCR. The sample carries 410,000 or so clones, around nine tenths recorded once. Sequenced sample: peripheral blood. Every receptor here comes from a woman in her 40s with COVID-19, enrolled during active disease.

The chain has TRBV15 and TRBJ1-2; 9 bases align to TRBD1. Germline V lookup: CDR1 LNHNV, CDR2 YYDKDF (reference sequence). The CDR3 is 17 amino acids. J gave up 5 bases and V 4 bases, and 14 bases lay outside the gene matches. The CDR3 DNA is TGTGCCACCAGCACGGGAGGAGGACAGGGGATAGGGTATGGCTACACCTTC. Translation: CATSTGGGQGIGYGYTF.

The chain is built from TRBV30 and TRBJ2-1, with 7 bases matching TRBD1. CDR3 length: 14 residues. Looked up from germline, CDR1 is GTSNPN and CDR2 is SVGIG (reference sequence). V shed 6 bases, J shed 7 bases, and the junction held 12 bases outside the gene matches. CDR3 sequence reads: CACIRLTGYNEQFF. The CDR3 nucleotides read TGTGCCTGTATTCGATTGACAGGGTATAATGAGCAGTTCTTC.

The rearrangement joins TRBV6-5 to TRBJ2-3; 7 nucleotides agree with TRBD1. Germline-derived CDR1 and CDR2 are MNHEY and SVGAGI. This CDR3 is built from 16 residues. V lost 0 bases to trimming and J lost 2 bases; unmatched junction nucleotides: 5. The CDR3 sequence is CASSYSWDRYTDTQYF. For the CDR3, the DNA is TGTGCCAGCAGTTACTCGTGGGACAGATACACAGATACGCAGTATTTT.

The gene calls are TRBV18 and TRBJ1-2; a possible D gene is TRBD1 (5 bases). This CDR3 comprises 15 residues. Germline V gene lookup returns CDR1 KGHSH and CDR2 LQKENI. V gave up 6 bases and J gave up 3 bases, with 17 bases separating them. The CDR3 is CASSPREAGDYGYTF. The CDR3 DNA reads as TGTGCCAGCTCTCCTAGGGAGGCGGGGGACTATGGCTACACCTTC.

This chain uses TRBV10-3 with TRBJ1-5; 7 positions match TRBD1. Germline CDR1 and CDR2: ENHRY and SYGVKD. This CDR3 contains 15 residues. V shed 3 bases and J 4 bases; nucleotides not matched to a gene: 6. CDR3 nucleotides: TGTGCCATCAGTGAAGGGGGCGCGGGGAATCAGCCCCAGCATTTT. Encoded protein: CAISEGGAGNQPQHF.

The J gene is TRBJ2-2, the V gene TRBV12-3 or TRBV12-4; the D gene is possibly TRBD1 (6 bases). The CDR3 runs 13 residues. V was clipped by 6 bases and J by 5 bases, with 10 bases between them. CDR3 coding DNA: TGTGCCAGCAGCAACAGGGAAACCGGGGAGCTGTTTTTT. Residues: CASSNRETGELFF.

The rearrangement links TRBV5-4 to TRBJ2-1, with TRBD1 matching over 8 bases. V gave up 3 bases and J gave up 3 bases; unmatched junction bases: 5. The V gene's germline CDR1 is SGHNT and CDR2 YYREEE (reference sequence). CDR3 length: 15 amino acids. CDR3 bases: TGTGCCAGCAGCTCGGACAGGGTTGTCTACAATGAGCAGTTCTTC. It encodes CASSSDRVVYNEQFF.

This chain links TRBV2 with TRBJ2-1, with 9 nucleotides matching TRBD2. Germline V gene sequence: CDR1 SNHLY, CDR2 FYNNEI. The length of the CDR3 is 13 residues. V shed 8 bases and J 4 bases; nucleotides not matched to a gene: 3. CDR3 region: CASLSGRYNEQFF. CDR3 coding DNA: TGTGCCAGCCTTAGCGGGAGATACAATGAGCAGTTCTTC.

The chain couples TRBV6-2 or TRBV6-3 to TRBJ2-2; TRBD1 agrees at 10 bases. This CDR3 has 17 residues. V was clipped by 5 bases and J by 2 bases; unmatched bases: 8. Germline CDR1 MNHEY, CDR2 SVGEGT. The DNA for the CDR3 is TGTGCCAGCAGTCCCCAGACAGGGGGCCTTAACACCGGGGAGCTGTTTTTT. The encoded protein is CASSPQTGGLNTGELFF.

The chain combines TRBV28 with TRBJ2-4, with 7 nucleotides matching TRBD1. The CDR3 length is 15 residues. In germline, CDR1 is MDHEN, CDR2 SYDVKM. V gave up 5 bases and J gave up 4 bases; unmatched junction bases: 8. The CDR3 sequence is CASSRQGRTKNIQYF. Written as DNA, the CDR3 is TGTGCCAGCAGTCGACAGGGAAGGACTAAAAACATTCAGTACTTC.

V is TRBV12-5 and J is TRBJ2-1; 7 bases are a match to TRBD1. The CDR3 is made up of 16 amino acids. Trimming removed 2 bases from V and 7 bases from J; junction bases left unmatched: 11. Germline CDR1 and CDR2: LGHNT and FRNRAP. The CDR3 DNA sequence: TGTGCTAGTGGTTTGCCCCCACAGGGGCGGACTAATGAGCAGTTCTTC. This codes for CASGLPPQGRTNEQFF.

The chain recombines TRBV3-1 (or the pseudogene TRBV3-2) with TRBJ1-4, with D unclear. The germline V gene encodes CDR1 LGHDT and CDR2 YNNKEL (reference sequence). Between the trimmed V and J ends, which lost 4 bases and 8 bases, there was a span of 17 bases. This CDR3 region has 15 residues. CDR3 in amino acids: CASSPEEAPREKLFF. The CDR3 nucleotides read TGTGCCAGCAGCCCAGAGGAAGCCCCGAGGGAAAAACTGTTTTTT.

The rearrangement uses TRBV15 and TRBJ1-5; a possible D gene is TRBD1 (5 bases). CDR3 length: 16 residues. CDR1 and CDR2 from the germline V gene are LNHNV and YYDKDF (reference sequence). The V end lost 0 bases, the J end lost 1 base, and 10 bases lay between the germline ends. The CDR3, as DNA: TGTGCCACCAGCAGAGAATACTCAGGGAGCAATCAGCCCCAGCATTTT. It translates to CATSREYSGSNQPQHF.

The sample holds one count of this clone. In DNA, the CDR3 is TGTGCCAGCAGTCCTGGGGCGGGGAAAGACTATTTT. Amino acids: CASSPGAGKDYF. The gene calls are TRBV28 and TRBJ2-3, with a weak D call TRBD2 (6 bases). The V end was cut by 5 bases, the J end by 15 bases, with 18 bases between. The V gene's germline CDR1 is MDHEN and CDR2 SYDVKM. There are 12 residues in the CDR3.

The chain combines TRBV5-1 with TRBJ2-1; 11 nucleotides match TRBD2. V lost 5 bases, J lost 4 bases, and 8 bases stayed unmatched. Germline V gene data show CDR1 as SGHRS and CDR2 as YFSETQ. This CDR3 region has 16 residues. CDR3 bases: TGCGCCAGCAGAGCGGGGGGACTAGCGGTTTACAATGAGCAGTTCTTC. Protein: CASRAGGLAVYNEQFF.

This rearrangement joins TRBV18 to TRBJ1-1; no clear D gene. Looked up from germline, CDR1 is KGHSH and CDR2 is LQKENI. This CDR3 contains 16 residues. The V gene lost 3 bases and the J gene lost 1 base, with 15 bases spanning the gap. In DNA form, the CDR3 reads TGTGCCAGCTCACCCCGGGAGAAAGGACGGAACACTGAAGCTTTCTTT. Its translation: CASSPREKGRNTEAFF.

V and J are TRBV30 and TRBJ1-5, with 8 positions matching TRBD1. This CDR3 has 17 residues. Trimming cost V 2 bases and J 3 bases; bases outside gene matches: 12. Germline V CDR1 and CDR2: GTSNPN, SVGIG (reference sequence). CDR3 loop: CAWSKSRTGSFNQPQHF. The CDR3 nucleotides read TGTGCCTGGAGTAAATCAAGGACAGGGTCCTTCAATCAGCCCCAGCATTTT.

This clone came up once. In nucleotides, the CDR3 is TGTGCCAGCAGCTTACAGCCTAGCTCCTATAATTCACCCCTCCACTTT. This codes for CASSLQPSSYNSPLHF. The chain recombines TRBV7-2 with TRBJ1-6; no definite D call. V shed 2 bases and J shed 0 bases, with 8 bases lying between them. Germline assignment: CDR1 SGHTA and CDR2 FQGNSA. The length of the CDR3 is 16 residues.

The chain uses TRBV7-2 and TRBJ1-6, with 10 bases matching TRBD1. The CDR3 sequence is 15 residues long. Germline CDR1 reads SGHTA; CDR2 reads FQGNSA. The trim removed 4 bases at V and 3 bases at J, leaving 0 bases unmatched. The CDR3 is CASSWDRGYNSPLHF. CDR3 in DNA: TGTGCCAGCAGCTGGGACAGGGGCTATAATTCACCCCTCCACTTT.

The rearrangement links TRBV4-1 to TRBJ1-1, with D uncertain. The germline gives CDR1 MGHRA, CDR2 YSYEKL. The germline V and J ends were trimmed by 4 bases and 4 bases, with 16 bases remaining between them. This CDR3 is 15 amino acids long. CDR3: CASSLLEAAGTEAFF. The CDR3 coding sequence is TGCGCCAGCAGCCTCCTGGAGGCAGCTGGCACTGAAGCTTTCTTT.

A few counts support this clone. The chain combines TRBV19 with TRBJ1-2; 7 nucleotides agree with TRBD1. The CDR3 runs 13 residues. Germline V gives CDR1 LNHDA, CDR2 SQIVND (reference sequence). V was clipped by 4 bases and J by 6 bases; unmatched bases: 5. CDR3 coding DNA: TGTGCCAGTAGTACACGACAGGGTAATGGCTACACCTTC. As protein: CASSTRQGNGYTF.

The chain links TRBV5-1 to TRBJ2-3, with TRBD1 matching over 10 bases. CDR1 and CDR2 (germline): SGHRS, YFSETQ. The CDR3 is 15 amino acids. J lost 4 bases, V lost 5 bases, and 7 bases had no gene match. CDR3 sequence reads: CASRGQGPVPDTQYF. The CDR3 DNA reads TGCGCCAGCAGGGGACAGGGGCCCGTCCCAGATACGCAGTATTTT.

This chain uses TRBV5-1 with TRBJ2-7; D possibly corresponds to TRBD1 (6 bases). Trimming left V 2 bases short and J 3 bases short, with 12 bases between. The germline V gene has CDR1 SGHRS and CDR2 YFSETQ. The CDR3 covers 14 residues. The CDR3 sequence is CASSFGQQGYEQYF. The CDR3 nucleotides read TGCGCCAGCAGCTTTGGTCAACAGGGCTACGAGCAGTACTTC. Supplemented by reference TRBV5-1 and TRBJ2-7, the full variable domain reads KAGVTQTPRYLIKTRGQQVTLSCSPISGHRSVSWYQQTPGQGLQFLFEYFSETQRNKGNFPGRFSGRQFSNSRSEMNVSTLELGDSALYLCASSFGQQGYEQYFGPGTRLTVT.

The rearrangement links TRBV7-7 to TRBJ2-2, with 7 bases fitting TRBD2. The CDR3 extends over 17 amino acids. The germline V gene encodes CDR1 SSHAT and CDR2 FNYEAQ (reference sequence). CDR3 sequence reads: CASGPTGAVRNTGELFF. The CDR3, as DNA: TGTGCTAGCGGGCCAACAGGCGCCGTAAGGAACACCGGGGAGCTGTTTTTT. Full variable domain (missing parts from reference TRBV7-7 and TRBJ2-2): GAGVSQSPRYKVTKRGQDVTLRCDPISSHATLYWYQQALGQGPEFLTYFNYEAQPDKSGLPSDRFSAERPEGSISTLTIQRTEQRDSAMYRCASGPTGAVRNTGELFFGEGSRLTVL.

The rearrangement joins TRBV11-3 to TRBJ2-1; 13 bases map to TRBD2. The CDR3 is 16 amino acids. J gave up 6 bases and V 1 base, and 3 bases lay outside the gene matches. CDR1 SGHNT and CDR2 YENEEA come from the germline V gene. The CDR3 sequence is CASSLGTSGSSNEQFF. DNA of the CDR3: TGTGCCAGCAGCTTAGGGACTAGCGGGAGTAGCAATGAGCAGTTCTTC.

This rearrangement joins TRBV11-1 to TRBJ1-2, with 7 bases identical to TRBD1. CDR3 size: 15 residues. Trimming removed 5 bases from V and 0 bases from J; junction bases left unmatched: 6. Germline values: CDR1 SGHAT, CDR2 FQDESV (reference sequence). The CDR3 spells CASSAGTDSNYGYTF. The CDR3 DNA reads TGTGCCAGCAGCGCGGGGACAGATTCTAACTATGGCTACACCTTC.

The V gene is TRBV6-2 or TRBV6-3, the J gene TRBJ1-1; D is perhaps TRBD1 (5 bases). The germline V gene encodes CDR1 MNHEY and CDR2 SVGEGT. The CDR3 contains 14 residues. V was cut by 2 bases and J by 5 bases, with 12 bases left in between. CDR3 in DNA: TGTGCCAGCAGTTACGGGAGGGGCAGGACTGAAGCTTTCTTT. Translated: CASSYGRGRTEAFF.

The gene calls are TRBV28 and TRBJ1-5; 7 bases match TRBD1. V trimming: 2 bases; J trimming: 6 bases; junction bases outside the gene matches: 7. CDR1 is MDHEN and CDR2 is SYDVKM in the germline V gene. CDR3 size: 15 residues. This chain's CDR3 is CASSLVQGGGQPQHF. In nucleotides, the CDR3 is TGTGCCAGCAGTTTAGTTCAGGGGGGCGGTCAGCCCCAGCATTTT.

The CDR3 protein is CASSQDRRTGDNQPQHF. The DNA of the CDR3 is TGTGCCAGCAGCCAAGATCGGCGGACAGGGGACAATCAGCCCCAGCATTTT. V and J are TRBV3-1 (or the pseudogene TRBV3-2) and TRBJ1-5; 9 bases are a match to TRBD1. V lost 0 bases to trimming and J lost 3 bases; unmatched junction nucleotides: 6. The CDR3 has 17 residues. Germline assignment: CDR1 LGHDT and CDR2 YNNKEL (reference sequence).

The chain links TRBV18 to TRBJ1-2, with D possibly matching TRBD1 (6 bases). This CDR3 has 13 amino acids. The V and J ends lost 3 bases and 8 bases respectively, with 13 bases between them. CDR1 and CDR2 (germline): KGHSH, LQKENI. CDR3 sequence: CASSPIPGGGYTF. The CDR3 DNA reads TGTGCCAGCTCACCCATCCCGGGGGGCGGCTACACCTTC.

The rearrangement links TRBV5-6 to TRBJ1-4; TRBD1 matches at 7 bases. V shed 3 bases, J shed 10 bases, and the junction held 6 bases outside the gene matches. CDR1 and CDR2 (germline): SGHDT, YYEEEE. The CDR3 runs to 13 residues. The CDR3 loop is CASSWDSERKLFF. In nucleotides, the CDR3 is TGTGCCAGCAGCTGGGACAGTGAGAGAAAACTGTTTTTT.